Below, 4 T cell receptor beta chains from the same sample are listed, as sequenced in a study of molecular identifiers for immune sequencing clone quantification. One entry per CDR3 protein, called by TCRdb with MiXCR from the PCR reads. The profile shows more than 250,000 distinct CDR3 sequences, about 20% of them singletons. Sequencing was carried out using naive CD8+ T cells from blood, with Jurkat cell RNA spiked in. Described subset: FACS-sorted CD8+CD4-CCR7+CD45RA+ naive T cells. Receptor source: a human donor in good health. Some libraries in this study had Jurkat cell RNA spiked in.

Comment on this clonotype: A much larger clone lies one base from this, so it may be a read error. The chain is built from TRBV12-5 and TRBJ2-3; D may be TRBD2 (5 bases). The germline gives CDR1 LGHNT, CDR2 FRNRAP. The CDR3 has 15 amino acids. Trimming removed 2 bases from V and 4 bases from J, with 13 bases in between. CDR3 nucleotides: TGTGCTAGTGGTTTGAGCACGGGAACCGCAGATACGCAGTATTTT. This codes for CASGLSTGTADTQYF.

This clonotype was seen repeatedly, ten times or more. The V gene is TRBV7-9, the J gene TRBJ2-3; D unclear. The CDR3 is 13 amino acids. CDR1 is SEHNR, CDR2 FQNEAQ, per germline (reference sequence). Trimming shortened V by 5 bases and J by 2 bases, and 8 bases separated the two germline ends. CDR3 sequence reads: CASSPDATDTQYF. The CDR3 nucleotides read TGTGCCAGCAGCCCGGACGCCACAGATACGCAGTATTTT.

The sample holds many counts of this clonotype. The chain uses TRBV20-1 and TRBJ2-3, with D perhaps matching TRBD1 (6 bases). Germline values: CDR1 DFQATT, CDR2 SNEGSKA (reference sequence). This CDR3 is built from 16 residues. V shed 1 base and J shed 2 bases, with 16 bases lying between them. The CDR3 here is CSARGTGPRITDTQYF. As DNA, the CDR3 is TGCAGTGCTAGAGGTACAGGGCCCCGGATCACAGATACGCAGTATTTT.

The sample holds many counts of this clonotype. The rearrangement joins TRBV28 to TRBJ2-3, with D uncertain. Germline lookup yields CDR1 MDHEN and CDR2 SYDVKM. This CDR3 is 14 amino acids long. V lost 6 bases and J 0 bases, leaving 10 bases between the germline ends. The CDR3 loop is CASSLDPSTDTQYF. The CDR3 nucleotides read TGTGCCAGCAGCTTAGATCCCAGCACAGATACGCAGTATTTT.